A single sample is the source of the 18 T cell receptor beta chains below, sequenced in a study of T cells in Graves' hyperthyroidism and ophthalmopathy. Template material for amplifying TCR beta CDR3 regions consisted of RNA transcripts. First-round RT-PCR targeting the TCR CDR3 was performed with the HTBI primer set. From the multiplex PCR reads, TCRdb called clonotypes with MiXCR, one entry per CDR3 protein. This table has some 800,000 distinct CDR3 sequences, over 35% appearing once. Sequenced sample: blood. Receptors were obtained from a man between 18 and 35 years old with Graves' hyperthyroidism.

Only one count was recorded for this clonotype. The chain carries TRBV20-1 and TRBJ2-5; TRBD2 agrees at 8 bases. The CDR3 extends over 15 amino acids. Germline V gene lookup returns CDR1 DFQATT and CDR2 SNEGSKA (reference sequence). The V segment lost 3 bases and the J segment 4 bases; nucleotides outside the gene matches: 10. CDR3 loop: CSASLNSGIGETQYF. Here the CDR3 DNA reads TGCAGTGCTAGCCTTAATAGCGGGATAGGAGAGACCCAGTACTTC.

This clonotype was observed once. A much larger clone is a single base away; this may be a read error. The chain links TRBV29-1 to TRBJ1-1; D remains unclear. Germline V gene sequence: CDR1 SQVTM, CDR2 ANQGSEA. The CDR3 sequence is 12 residues long. The CDR3 loop reads CSVDKLNTEASF. The CDR3, as DNA: TGCAGCGTTGATAAGTTGAACACTGAAGCTTCCTTT.

In the case of this clonotype: Germline is not matched at one junction end, which may reflect a read error. The chain uses TRBV5-1 and TRBJ2-7; TRBD1 matches 9 bases. CDR3 length: 11 amino acids. Germline V gives CDR1 SGHRS, CDR2 YFSETQ. The CDR3 region has the DNA TGCGCCAGCAGCTTGGAAGGGGACAGGGTCTTC. Protein sequence: CASSLEGDRVF.

This clonotype was picked up a small number of times. Sequence at one end of the junction differs from germline and may be a read error. This sequence joins TRBV3-1 and TRBJ2-7, with 9 bases that match TRBD1. The CDR3 spans 15 residues. CDR1 and CDR2 from the germline V gene are LGHDT and YNNKEL (reference sequence). The CDR3 spells CASSHSGTGTYEQYF. As DNA, the CDR3 is TGCGCCAGCAGCCATAGTGGGACAGGGACCTACGAGCAGTACTTC.

This clonotype appeared many times. The gene calls are TRBV2 and TRBJ2-7; D is unresolved. Germline CDR1 SNHLY, CDR2 FYNNEI. This CDR3 region has 12 residues. Between the trimmed V and J ends, which lost 7 bases and 3 bases, there was a span of 10 bases. The CDR3 DNA is TGTGCCAGCACCGGGTGGGTCTACGAGCAGTACTTC. Encoded protein: CASTGWVYEQYF.

The rearrangement uses TRBV24-1 and TRBJ1-5; 10 nucleotides line up with TRBD1. This CDR3 has 15 residues. Germline V gene sequence: CDR1 KGHDR, CDR2 SFDVKD. V gave up 9 bases and J gave up 7 bases; unmatched junction bases: 11. CDR3 DNA sequence: TGTGCCACCGGGACAGGGGATAGCGAGGGCCAGCCCCAGCATTTT. The encoded protein is CATGTGDSEGQPQHF.

V and J are TRBV9 and TRBJ2-5; D unclear. The ends were cut back, 4 bases at V and 3 bases at J, with 16 bases in the middle. Germline loops: CDR1 SGDLS, CDR2 YYNGEE. The CDR3 loop spans 15 amino acids. The CDR3 is CASSSGPSREETQYF. The CDR3 region has the DNA TGTGCCAGCAGCTCTGGGCCCTCCCGGGAAGAGACCCAGTACTTC. The full variable domain, with the rest looked up from reference TRBV9 and TRBJ2-5, is DSGVTQTPKHLITATGQRVTLRCSPRSGDLSVYWYQQSLDQGLQFLIQYYNGEERAKGNILERFSAQQFPDLHSELNLSSLELGDSALYFCASSSGPSREETQYFGPGTRLLVL.

This chain uses TRBV20-1 with TRBJ2-3; 8 positions agree with TRBD2. V was clipped by 3 bases and J by 1 base; unmatched bases: 3. The germline CDR1 and CDR2 sequences are DFQATT and SNEGSKA (reference sequence). CDR3 length equals 14 residues. The CDR3 sequence is CSASARGGTDTQYF. In DNA form, the CDR3 reads TGCAGTGCTAGCGCGCGGGGGGGCACAGATACGCAGTATTTT.

J is TRBJ2-5 and V is TRBV9; D may match TRBD1 or TRBD2 (6 bases each). The V and J ends lost 6 bases and 6 bases respectively, with 15 bases between them. In germline, CDR1 is SGDLS, CDR2 YYNGEE. The CDR3 spans 13 residues. CDR3 sequence reads: CASTHGGRQTQYF. In DNA, the CDR3 is TGTGCCAGCACCCACGGGGGCCGGCAGACCCAGTACTTC.

The chain combines TRBV5-8 with TRBJ1-1; D is unclear. This CDR3 is 15 amino acids long. The germline CDR1 and CDR2 sequences are SGHTS and YDEGEE. Trimming took off 4 bases at V and 1 base at J, with 14 bases between the two ends. The CDR3 nucleotides are TGTGCCAGCAGCGCTAGGGCAAATCCGAACACTGAAGCTTTCTTT. This encodes CASSARANPNTEAFF.

The chain has TRBV20-1 and TRBJ2-6; unclear D gene. Germline CDR1 is DFQATT and CDR2 is SNEGSKA (reference sequence). V lost 6 bases and J lost 4, with 7 bases in between. CDR3 size: 12 residues. CDR3 bases: TGCAGTGCCCTACGCGGGGCCAACGTCCTGACTTTC. Its translation is CSALRGANVLTF.

This clonotype was picked up many times. V is TRBV7-2 and J is TRBJ2-7; possible D gene TRBD2, 6 bases. The V end was cut by 5 bases, the J end by 0 bases, with 14 bases between. Germline V gene sequence: CDR1 SGHTA, CDR2 FQGNSA. The CDR3 runs to 15 residues. The CDR3 DNA sequence: TGTGCCAGCAGCCGTGGGACTCCCAGCTCCTACGAGCAGTACTTC. It codes for CASSRGTPSSYEQYF. Full variable domain (outside the CDR3, taken from reference TRBV7-2 and TRBJ2-7): GAGVSQSPSNKVTEKGKDVELRCDPISGHTALYWYRQSLGQGLEFLIYFQGNSAPDKSGLPSDRFSAERTGGSVSTLTIQRTQQEDSAVYLCASSRGTPSSYEQYFGPGTRLTVT.

This clonotype was seen more than once but under ten times. The CDR3 region is CASQQGKYDTQYF. CDR3 nucleotide sequence: TGTGCCAGCCAGCAGGGCAAATACGATACGCAGTATTTT. The chain combines TRBV2 with TRBJ2-3, with D perhaps TRBD1 (5 bases). V was pared by 8 bases and J by 6 bases, with 15 bases between. Germline CDR1 reads SNHLY; CDR2 reads FYNNEI. This CDR3 spans 13 amino acids.

About this clonotype itself: An end of the junction does not agree with germline; a read error may underlie this. The chain combines TRBV10-3 with TRBJ1-6; D not resolved. Per the germline V gene, CDR1 is ENHRY and CDR2 is SYGVKD. The CDR3 runs 13 residues. The CDR3 DNA sequence: TGTGCCAGCAGTTACTCGATCACATCACCCCTCCACTTT. This codes for CASSYSITSPLHF.

This clonotype has just a few counts. The V and J genes are TRBV5-1 and TRBJ2-7; D is unclear. Trimming pared 0 bases from V and 5 bases from J, leaving 12 bases between. The CDR3 totals 14 residues. Germline V gene lookup returns CDR1 SGHRS and CDR2 YFSETQ. CDR3 in DNA: TGCGCCAGCAGCTTGGGGGTCAGGCAAGACGAGCAGTACTTC. It yields the protein CASSLGVRQDEQYF.

The chain couples TRBV25-1 to TRBJ2-5; TRBD2 is a possible D gene (5 bases). This CDR3 has 12 amino acids. Germline V gives CDR1 MGHDK, CDR2 SYGVNS. CDR3 DNA: TGTGCTAGAGATGGACTCCGGGAGACCCAGTACTTC. Translating it yields CARDGLRETQYF. Full variable domain (outside the CDR3, taken from reference TRBV25-1 and TRBJ2-5): EADIYQTPRYLVIGTGKKITLECSQTMGHDKMYWYQQDPGMELHLIHYSYGVNSTEKGDLSSESTVSRIRTEHFPLTLESARPSHTSQYLCARDGLRETQYFGPGTRLLVL.

This clonotype has only a few counts. The J gene is TRBJ2-7, the V gene TRBV20-1; D is undetermined. The length of the CDR3 is 12 residues. V was clipped by 3 bases and J by 3 bases, with 9 bases between them. CDR1 and CDR2 from the germline V gene are DFQATT and SNEGSKA (reference sequence). The CDR3, as DNA: TGCAGTGCTAGCCTGGCGGACTACGAGCAGTACTTC. Amino acid sequence: CSASLADYEQYF.

This clonotype was detected a few times. V is TRBV20-1 and J is TRBJ1-1, with a possible D match to TRBD1 (5 bases). CDR3 length: 13 amino acids. The V gene's germline CDR1 is DFQATT and CDR2 SNEGSKA (reference sequence). V lost 1 base to trimming and J lost 7 bases, with 13 bases between them. The chain's CDR3 is CSARGTRDHEAFF. CDR3 in DNA: TGCAGTGCTAGAGGCACGAGGGACCATGAAGCTTTCTTT.